This record looks at one T cell receptor (beta chain) sequence and its context. The antigen remains undetermined. CDR1 KGHSH and CDR2 LQKENI come from the germline V gene. V lost 0 bases to trimming and J lost 3 bases; unmatched junction nucleotides: 4. The CDR3 covers 16 residues. The sample belongs to a study of tumor-infiltrating lymphocytes in localized non-small cell lung cancer. Notes on the study in general: T-cell fraction did not differ between immunotypes IM1 and IM2.

TCRdb keeps only in-frame clones here, not all; method: immunoSEQ multiplex PCR. The repertoire holds approximately 17,000 clones, almost 70% seen once, with around 6% in the top ten. V gene TRBV18 combines with J gene TRBJ2-3, with 9 bases aligning to TRBD2. Sequencing was performed on lung tumor tissue. The clonotype was recovered from a human donor with non-small cell lung cancer. The CDR3 here is CASSPPRLAGTDTQYF. DNA of the CDR3: TGTGCCAGCTCACCACCGAGGCTAGCGGGGACAGATACGCAGTATTTT.